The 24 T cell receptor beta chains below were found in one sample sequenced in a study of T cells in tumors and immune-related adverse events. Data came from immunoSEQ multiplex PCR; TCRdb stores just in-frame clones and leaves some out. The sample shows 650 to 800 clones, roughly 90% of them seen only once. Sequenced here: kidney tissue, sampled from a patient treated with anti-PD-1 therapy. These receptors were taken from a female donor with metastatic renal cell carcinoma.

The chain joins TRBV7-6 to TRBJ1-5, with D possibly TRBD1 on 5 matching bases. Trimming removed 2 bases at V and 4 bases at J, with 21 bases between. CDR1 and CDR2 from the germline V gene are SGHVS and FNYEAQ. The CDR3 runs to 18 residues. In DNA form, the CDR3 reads TGTGCCAGCAGCTTACCAAGGGTAATGAAAGGGGCTAATCAGCCCCAGCATTTT. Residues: CASSLPRVMKGANQPQHF.

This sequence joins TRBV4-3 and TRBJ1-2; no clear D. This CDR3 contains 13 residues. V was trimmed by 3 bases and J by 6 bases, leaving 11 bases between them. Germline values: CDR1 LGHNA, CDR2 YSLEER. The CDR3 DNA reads TGCGCCAGCAGCCAGTTCGAAGGCGATGGCTACACCTTC. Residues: CASSQFEGDGYTF.

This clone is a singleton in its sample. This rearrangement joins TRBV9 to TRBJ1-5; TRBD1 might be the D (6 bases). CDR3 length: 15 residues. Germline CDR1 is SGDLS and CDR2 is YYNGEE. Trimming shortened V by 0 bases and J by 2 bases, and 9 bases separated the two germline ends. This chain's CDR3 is CASSVGRGRNQPQHF. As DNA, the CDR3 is TGTGCCAGCAGCGTAGGCAGGGGACGCAATCAGCCCCAGCATTTT.

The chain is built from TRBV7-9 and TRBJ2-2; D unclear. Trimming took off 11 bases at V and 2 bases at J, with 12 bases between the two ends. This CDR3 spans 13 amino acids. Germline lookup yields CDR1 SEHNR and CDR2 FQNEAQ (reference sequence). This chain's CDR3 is CAPRAANTGELFF. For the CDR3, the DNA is TGTGCCCCTCGGGCAGCTAACACCGGGGAGCTGTTTTTT.

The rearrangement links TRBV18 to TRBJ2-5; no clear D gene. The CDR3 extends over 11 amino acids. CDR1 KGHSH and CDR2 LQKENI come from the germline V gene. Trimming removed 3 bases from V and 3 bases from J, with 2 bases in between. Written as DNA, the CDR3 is TGTGCCAGCTCACCCGAAGAGACCCAGTACTTC. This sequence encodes CASSPEETQYF.

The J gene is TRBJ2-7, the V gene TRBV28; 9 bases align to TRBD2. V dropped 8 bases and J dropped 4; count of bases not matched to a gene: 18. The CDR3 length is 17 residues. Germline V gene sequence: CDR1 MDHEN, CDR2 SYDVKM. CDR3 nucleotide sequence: TGTGCCAGCGTGGGGTCTAGCGGGGCACGGACAAATTACGAGCAGTACTTC. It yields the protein CASVGSSGARTNYEQYF. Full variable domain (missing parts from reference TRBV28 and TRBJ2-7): DVKVTQSSRYLVKRTGEKVFLECVQDMDHENMFWYRQDPGLGLRLIYFSYDVKMKEKGDIPEGYSVSREKKERFSLILESASTNQTSMYLCASVGSSGARTNYEQYFGPGTRLTVT.

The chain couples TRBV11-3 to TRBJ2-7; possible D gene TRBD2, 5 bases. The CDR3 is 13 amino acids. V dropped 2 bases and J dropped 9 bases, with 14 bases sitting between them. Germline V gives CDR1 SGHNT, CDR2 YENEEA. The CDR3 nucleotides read TGTGCCAGCAGCTTACCCTCGGGAATCCGGCAGTACTTC. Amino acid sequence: CASSLPSGIRQYF.

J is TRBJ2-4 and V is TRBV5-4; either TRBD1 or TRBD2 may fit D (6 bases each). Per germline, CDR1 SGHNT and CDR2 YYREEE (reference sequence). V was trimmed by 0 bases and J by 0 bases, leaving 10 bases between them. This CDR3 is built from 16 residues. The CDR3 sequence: CASSLEGGRAKNIQYF. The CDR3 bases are TGTGCCAGCAGCTTGGAGGGGGGAAGAGCCAAAAACATTCAGTACTTC.

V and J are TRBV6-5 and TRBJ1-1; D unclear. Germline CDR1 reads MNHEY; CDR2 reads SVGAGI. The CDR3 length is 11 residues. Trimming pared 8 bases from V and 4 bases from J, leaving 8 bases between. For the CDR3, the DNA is TGTGCCAGCGCTTGGGGCACTGAAGCTTTCTTT. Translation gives CASAWGTEAFF.

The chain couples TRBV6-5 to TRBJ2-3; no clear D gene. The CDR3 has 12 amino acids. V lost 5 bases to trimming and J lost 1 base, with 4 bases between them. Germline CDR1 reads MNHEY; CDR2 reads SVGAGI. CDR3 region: CASSQGTDTQYF. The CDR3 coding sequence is TGTGCCAGCAGTCAGGGCACAGATACGCAGTATTTT.

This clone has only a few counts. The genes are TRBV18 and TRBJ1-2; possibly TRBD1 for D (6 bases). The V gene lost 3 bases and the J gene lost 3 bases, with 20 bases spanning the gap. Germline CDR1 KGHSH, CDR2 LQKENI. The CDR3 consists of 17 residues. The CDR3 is CASSPLEDSSPDYGYTF. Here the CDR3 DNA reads TGTGCCAGCTCACCTTTAGAGGACAGCTCCCCCGACTATGGCTACACCTTC.

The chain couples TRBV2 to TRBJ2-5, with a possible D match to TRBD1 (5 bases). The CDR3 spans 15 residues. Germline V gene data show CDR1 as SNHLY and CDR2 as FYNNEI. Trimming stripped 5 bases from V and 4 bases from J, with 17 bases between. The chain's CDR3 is CASSSNRQGGETQYF. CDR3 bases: TGTGCCAGCAGTTCCAACCGCCAGGGTGGAGAGACCCAGTACTTC.

The CDR3 is CASSLFSLAVNEQFF. CDR3 DNA: TGTGCCAGCAGCTTATTCTCACTAGCGGTCAATGAGCAGTTCTTC. V usage is TRBV11-2 and J usage is TRBJ2-1, with TRBD2 identical over 8 bases. CDR1 SGHAT and CDR2 FQNNGV come from the germline V gene. The CDR3 is 15 residues long. With 2 bases clipped from V and 6 bases from J, the junction kept 6 bases outside the gene matches.

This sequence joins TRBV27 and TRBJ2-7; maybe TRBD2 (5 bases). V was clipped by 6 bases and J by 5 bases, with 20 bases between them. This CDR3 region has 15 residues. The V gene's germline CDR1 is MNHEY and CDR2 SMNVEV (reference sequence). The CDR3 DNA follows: TGTGCCAGCAGCCCCGGACCCCCAGGAGGCGACGAGCAGTACTTC. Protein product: CASSPGPPGGDEQYF.

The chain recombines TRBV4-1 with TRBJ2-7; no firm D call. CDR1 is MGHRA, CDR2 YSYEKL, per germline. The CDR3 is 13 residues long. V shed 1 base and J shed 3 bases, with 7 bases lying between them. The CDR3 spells CASSQAIRYEQYF. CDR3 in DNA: TGCGCCAGCAGCCAAGCAATCCGCTACGAGCAGTACTTC.

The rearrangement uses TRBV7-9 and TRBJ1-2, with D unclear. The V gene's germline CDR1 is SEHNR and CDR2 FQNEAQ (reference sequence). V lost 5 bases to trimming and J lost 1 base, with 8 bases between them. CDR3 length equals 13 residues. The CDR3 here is CASSPTSNYGYTF. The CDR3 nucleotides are TGTGCCAGCAGCCCGACAAGTAACTATGGCTACACCTTC.

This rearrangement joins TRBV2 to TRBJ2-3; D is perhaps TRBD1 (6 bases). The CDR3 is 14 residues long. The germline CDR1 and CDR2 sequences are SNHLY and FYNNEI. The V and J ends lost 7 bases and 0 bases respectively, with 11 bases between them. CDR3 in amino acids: CASKNRVSTDTQYF. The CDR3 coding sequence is TGTGCCAGCAAAAACAGGGTTAGCACAGATACGCAGTATTTT.

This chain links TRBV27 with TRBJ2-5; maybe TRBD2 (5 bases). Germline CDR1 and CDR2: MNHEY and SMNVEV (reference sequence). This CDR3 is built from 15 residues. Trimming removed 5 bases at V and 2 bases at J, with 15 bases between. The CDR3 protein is CASSPEGFGQETQYF. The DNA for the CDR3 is TGTGCCAGCAGTCCAGAGGGTTTCGGACAAGAGACCCAGTACTTC.

This CDR3 reads CASSLAEGLGTYEQYF. The CDR3 nucleotides are TGTGCCAGCAGCTTAGCCGAGGGTTTAGGAACCTACGAGCAGTACTTC. The V gene is TRBV7-6, the J gene TRBJ2-7, with D perhaps matching TRBD2 (5 bases). CDR3 length equals 16 residues. CDR1 is SGHVS and CDR2 is FNYEAQ in the germline V gene. The ends were cut back, 0 bases at V and 2 bases at J, with 14 bases in the middle.

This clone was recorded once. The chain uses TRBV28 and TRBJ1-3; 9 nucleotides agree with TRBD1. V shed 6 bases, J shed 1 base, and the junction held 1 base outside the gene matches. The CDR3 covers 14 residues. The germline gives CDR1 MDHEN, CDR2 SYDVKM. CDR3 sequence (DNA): TGTGCCAGCAGGACAGGGGGATCTGGAAACACCATATATTTT. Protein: CASRTGGSGNTIYF.

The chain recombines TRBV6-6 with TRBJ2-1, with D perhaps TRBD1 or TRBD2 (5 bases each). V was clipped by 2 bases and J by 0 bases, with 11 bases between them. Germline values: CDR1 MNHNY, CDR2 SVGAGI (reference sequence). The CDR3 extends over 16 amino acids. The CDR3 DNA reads TGTGCCAGCAGTTACACCAGGGAGATCTCCTACAATGAGCAGTTCTTC. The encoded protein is CASSYTREISYNEQFF.

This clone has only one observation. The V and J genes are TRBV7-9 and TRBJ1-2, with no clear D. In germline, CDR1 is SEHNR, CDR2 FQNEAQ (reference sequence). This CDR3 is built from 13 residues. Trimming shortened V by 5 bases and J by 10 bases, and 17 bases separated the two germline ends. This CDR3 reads CASSPWASSVYTF. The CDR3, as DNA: TGTGCCAGCAGCCCCTGGGCAAGCAGCGTCTACACCTTC.

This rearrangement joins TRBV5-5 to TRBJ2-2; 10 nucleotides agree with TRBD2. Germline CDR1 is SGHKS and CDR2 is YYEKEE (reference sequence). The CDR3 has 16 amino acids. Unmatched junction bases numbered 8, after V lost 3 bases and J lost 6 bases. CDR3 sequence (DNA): TGTGCCAGCAGCTCTCCGGGGACTAGCGAAGCCGGGGAGCTGTTTTTT. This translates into CASSSPGTSEAGELFF.

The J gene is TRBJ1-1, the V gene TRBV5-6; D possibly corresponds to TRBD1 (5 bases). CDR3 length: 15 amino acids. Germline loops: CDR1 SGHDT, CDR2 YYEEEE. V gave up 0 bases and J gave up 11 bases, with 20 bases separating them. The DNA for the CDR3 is TGTGCCAGCAGCTTGGGTGACAGAACATTTGGCTCGGCTTTCTTT. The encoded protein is CASSLGDRTFGSAFF.